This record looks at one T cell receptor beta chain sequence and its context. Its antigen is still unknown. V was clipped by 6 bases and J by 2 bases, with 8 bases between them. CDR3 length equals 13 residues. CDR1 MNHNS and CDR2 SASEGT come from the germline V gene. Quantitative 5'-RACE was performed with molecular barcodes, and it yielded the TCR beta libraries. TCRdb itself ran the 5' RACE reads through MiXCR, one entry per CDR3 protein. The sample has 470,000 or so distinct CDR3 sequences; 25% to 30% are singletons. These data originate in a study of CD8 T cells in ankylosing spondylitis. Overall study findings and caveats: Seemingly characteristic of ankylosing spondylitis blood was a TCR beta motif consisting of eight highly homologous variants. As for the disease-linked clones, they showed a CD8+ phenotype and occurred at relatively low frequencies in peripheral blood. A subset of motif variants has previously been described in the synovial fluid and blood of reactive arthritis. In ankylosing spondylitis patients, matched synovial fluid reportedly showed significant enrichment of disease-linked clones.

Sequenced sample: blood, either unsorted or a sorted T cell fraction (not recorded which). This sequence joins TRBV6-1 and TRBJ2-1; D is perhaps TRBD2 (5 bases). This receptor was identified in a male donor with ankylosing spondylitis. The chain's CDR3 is CASRLGTYNEQFF. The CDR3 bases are TGTGCCAGCAGACTAGGGACCTACAATGAGCAGTTCTTC.